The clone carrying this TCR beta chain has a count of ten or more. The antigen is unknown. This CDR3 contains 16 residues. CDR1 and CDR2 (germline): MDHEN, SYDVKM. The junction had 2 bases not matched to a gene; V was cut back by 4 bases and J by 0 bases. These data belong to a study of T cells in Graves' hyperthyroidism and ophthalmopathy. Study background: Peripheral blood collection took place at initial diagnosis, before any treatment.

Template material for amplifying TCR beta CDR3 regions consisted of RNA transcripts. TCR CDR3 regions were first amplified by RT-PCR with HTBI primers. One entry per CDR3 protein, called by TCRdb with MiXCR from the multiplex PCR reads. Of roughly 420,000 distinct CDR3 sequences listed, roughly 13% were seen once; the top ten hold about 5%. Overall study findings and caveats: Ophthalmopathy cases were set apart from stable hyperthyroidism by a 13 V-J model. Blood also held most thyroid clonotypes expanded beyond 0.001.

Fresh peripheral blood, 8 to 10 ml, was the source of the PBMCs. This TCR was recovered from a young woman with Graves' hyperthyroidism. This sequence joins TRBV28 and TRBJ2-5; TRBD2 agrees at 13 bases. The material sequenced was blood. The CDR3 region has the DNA TGTGCCAGCAGTTCCGGGACTAGCGGGAACCAAGAGACCCAGTACTTC. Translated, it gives CASSSGTSGNQETQYF.